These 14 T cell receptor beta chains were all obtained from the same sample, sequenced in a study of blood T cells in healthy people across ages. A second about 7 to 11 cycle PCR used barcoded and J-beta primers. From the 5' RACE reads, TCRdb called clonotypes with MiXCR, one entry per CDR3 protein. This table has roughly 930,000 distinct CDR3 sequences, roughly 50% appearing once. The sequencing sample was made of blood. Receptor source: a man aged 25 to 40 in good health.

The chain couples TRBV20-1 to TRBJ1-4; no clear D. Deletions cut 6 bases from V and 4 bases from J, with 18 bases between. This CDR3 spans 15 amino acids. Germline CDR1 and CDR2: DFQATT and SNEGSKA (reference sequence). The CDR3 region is CSAPSAGSLNEKLFF. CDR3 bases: TGCAGTGCCCCGAGCGCCGGGTCTCTTAATGAAAAACTGTTTTTT.

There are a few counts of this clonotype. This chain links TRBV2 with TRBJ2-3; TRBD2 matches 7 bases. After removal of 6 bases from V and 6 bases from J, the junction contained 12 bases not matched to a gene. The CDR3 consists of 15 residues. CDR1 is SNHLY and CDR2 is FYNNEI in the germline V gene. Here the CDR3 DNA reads TGTGCCAGCAGCACCGGGGGGACCATAGGGGATACGCAGTATTTT. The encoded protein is CASSTGGTIGDTQYF.

The DNA of the CDR3 is TGTGCCAGCAGTTGGGATCGGACATCGAACACCGGGGAGCTGTTTTTT. Amino acids: CASSWDRTSNTGELFF. J is TRBJ2-2 and V is TRBV27; D possibly corresponds to TRBD1 (5 bases). Trimming cost V 4 bases and J 0 bases, with 12 bases left between them. Germline V gene sequence: CDR1 MNHEY, CDR2 SMNVEV (reference sequence). The CDR3 sequence is 16 residues long.

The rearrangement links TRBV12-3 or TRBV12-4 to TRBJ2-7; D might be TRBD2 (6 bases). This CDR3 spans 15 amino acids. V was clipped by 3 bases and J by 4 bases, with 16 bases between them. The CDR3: CASSFLYGGTYEQYF. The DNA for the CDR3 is TGTGCCAGCAGTTTCCTCTATGGCGGGACTTACGAGCAGTACTTC.

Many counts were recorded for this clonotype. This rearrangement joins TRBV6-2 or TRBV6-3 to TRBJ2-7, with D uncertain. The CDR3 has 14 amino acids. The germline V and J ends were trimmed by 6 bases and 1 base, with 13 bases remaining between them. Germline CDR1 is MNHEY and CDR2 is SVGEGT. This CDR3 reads CASSQLEESYEQYF. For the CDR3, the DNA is TGTGCCAGCAGCCAACTCGAGGAATCCTACGAGCAGTACTTC.

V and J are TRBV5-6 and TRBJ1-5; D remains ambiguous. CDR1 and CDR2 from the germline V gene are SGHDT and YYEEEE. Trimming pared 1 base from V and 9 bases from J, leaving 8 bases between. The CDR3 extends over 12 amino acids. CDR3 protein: CASSLRTGPQHF. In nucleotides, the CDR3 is TGTGCCAGCAGCTTGAGAACTGGGCCCCAGCATTTT.

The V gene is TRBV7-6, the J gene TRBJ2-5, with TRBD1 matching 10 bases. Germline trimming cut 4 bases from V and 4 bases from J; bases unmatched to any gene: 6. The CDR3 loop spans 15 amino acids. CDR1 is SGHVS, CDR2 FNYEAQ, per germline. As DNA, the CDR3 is TGTGCCAGCAGCTCCACGACAGGGGGCGGAGAGACCCAGTACTTC. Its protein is CASSSTTGGGETQYF.

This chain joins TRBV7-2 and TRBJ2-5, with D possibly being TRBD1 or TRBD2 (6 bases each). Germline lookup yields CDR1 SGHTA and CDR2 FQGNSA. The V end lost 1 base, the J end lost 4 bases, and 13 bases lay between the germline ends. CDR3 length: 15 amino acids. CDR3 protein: CASSLVSRGGETQYF. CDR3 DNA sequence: TGTGCCAGCAGCTTAGTATCCAGGGGAGGAGAGACCCAGTACTTC. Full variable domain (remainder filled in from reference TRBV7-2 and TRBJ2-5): GAGVSQSPSNKVTEKGKDVELRCDPISGHTALYWYRQSLGQGLEFLIYFQGNSAPDKSGLPSDRFSAERTGGSVSTLTIQRTQQEDSAVYLCASSLVSRGGETQYFGPGTRLLVL.

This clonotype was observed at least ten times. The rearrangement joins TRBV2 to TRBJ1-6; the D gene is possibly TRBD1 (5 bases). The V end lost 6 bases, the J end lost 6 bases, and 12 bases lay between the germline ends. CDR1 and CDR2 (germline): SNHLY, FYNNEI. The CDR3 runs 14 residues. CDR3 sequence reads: CASRQDRSNSPLHF. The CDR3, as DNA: TGTGCCAGCAGACAAGACAGAAGTAATTCACCCCTCCACTTT.

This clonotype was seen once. In DNA form, the CDR3 reads TGTGCCAGCAGTGACAAGGGGACTAGCGGAAATGAGCAGTTCTTC. This sequence encodes CASSDKGTSGNEQFF. The J gene is TRBJ2-1, the V gene TRBV25-1; 11 bases agree with TRBD2. The CDR3 has 15 amino acids. The germline V gene encodes CDR1 MGHDK and CDR2 SYGVNS. The ends lost 3 bases at V and 7 bases at J; junction bases unmatched: 5.

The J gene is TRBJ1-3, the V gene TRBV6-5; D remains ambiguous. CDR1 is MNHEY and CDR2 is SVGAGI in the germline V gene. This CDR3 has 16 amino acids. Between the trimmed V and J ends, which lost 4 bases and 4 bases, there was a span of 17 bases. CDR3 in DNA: TGTGCCAGCAGTTCGCCTACATTAGGAGTCGGAAACACCATATATTTT. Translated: CASSSPTLGVGNTIYF.

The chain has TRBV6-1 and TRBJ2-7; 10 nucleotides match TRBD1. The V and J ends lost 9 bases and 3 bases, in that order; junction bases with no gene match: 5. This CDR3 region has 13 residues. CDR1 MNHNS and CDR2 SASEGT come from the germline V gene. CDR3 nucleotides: TGTGCCAGTAACCGGGACAGGGGCTACGAGCAGTACTTC. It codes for CASNRDRGYEQYF.

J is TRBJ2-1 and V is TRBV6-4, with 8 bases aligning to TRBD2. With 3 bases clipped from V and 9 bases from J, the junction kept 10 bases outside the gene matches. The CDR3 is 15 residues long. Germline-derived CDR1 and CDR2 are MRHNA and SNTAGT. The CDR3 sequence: CASSETAGETSEQFF. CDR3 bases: TGTGCCAGCAGTGAAACAGCGGGAGAGACAAGTGAGCAGTTCTTC.

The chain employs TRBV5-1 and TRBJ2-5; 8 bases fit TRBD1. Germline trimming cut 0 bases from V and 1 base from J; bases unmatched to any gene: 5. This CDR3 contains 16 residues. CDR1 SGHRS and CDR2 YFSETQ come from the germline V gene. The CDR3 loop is CASSLGRDRFQETQYF. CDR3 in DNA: TGCGCCAGCAGCTTGGGAAGGGACAGGTTCCAAGAGACCCAGTACTTC. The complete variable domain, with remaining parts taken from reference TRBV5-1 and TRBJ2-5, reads KAGVTQTPRYLIKTRGQQVTLSCSPISGHRSVSWYQQTPGQGLQFLFEYFSETQRNKGNFPGRFSGRQFSNSRSEMNVSTLELGDSALYLCASSLGRDRFQETQYFGPGTRLLVL.